This passage covers 18 T cell receptor beta chains from one sample sequenced in a study of Ad26.COV2.S vaccination and SARS-CoV-2 variants. The treatment denotes: about 20 received Ad26.COV2.S at low or high dose, single or two shots; a few received placebo; per-sample allocation not given. Material that was analyzed had been drawn on day 63 after the first vaccine or placebo injection. TCRdb keeps only in-frame clones here, not all; method: immunoSEQ multiplex PCR. The sample lists some 520,000 clones; around nine tenths were seen once. Source: peripheral blood, taken in a trial of Ad26.COV2.S vaccine versus placebo. The source is a person aged 18-60 years who received the Ad26.COV2.S COVID-19 vaccine or a placebo.

The J gene is TRBJ1-5, the V gene TRBV28, with a weak D call TRBD1 (6 bases). The CDR3 runs to 13 residues. The germline V and J ends were trimmed by 10 bases and 3 bases, with 13 bases remaining between them. Per germline, CDR1 MDHEN and CDR2 SYDVKM. CDR3: CATNLGANQPQHF. CDR3 bases: TGTGCCACCAATTTGGGGGCCAATCAGCCCCAGCATTTT.

The chain couples TRBV2 to TRBJ2-1, with D unresolved. Germline V gene lookup returns CDR1 SNHLY and CDR2 FYNNEI. This CDR3 has 14 amino acids. The ends were cut back, 6 bases at V and 10 bases at J, with 19 bases in the middle. The CDR3 protein is CASRGVFAAGEQFF. The CDR3 region has the DNA TGTGCCAGCAGGGGTGTCTTTGCCGCCGGGGAGCAGTTCTTC.

The chain uses TRBV5-1 and TRBJ2-7; no definite D call. Trimming stripped 2 bases from V and 3 bases from J, with 9 bases between. The CDR3 is made up of 13 amino acids. Per germline, CDR1 SGHRS and CDR2 YFSETQ. Here the CDR3 reads CASSFGVLYEQYF. DNA for the CDR3: TGCGCCAGCAGCTTTGGCGTCCTCTACGAGCAGTACTTC.

This clone was found once. The V gene is TRBV7-2, the J gene TRBJ2-7; D gene unclear. The V gene's germline CDR1 is SGHTA and CDR2 FQGNSA. The ends were cut back, 5 bases at V and 3 bases at J, with 8 bases in the middle. This CDR3 spans 12 amino acids. The DNA for the CDR3 is TGTGCCAGCAGCCGCGTGAGCTACGAGCAGTACTTC. It codes for CASSRVSYEQYF. Full variable domain (rest looked up from reference TRBV7-2 and TRBJ2-7): GAGVSQSPSNKVTEKGKDVELRCDPISGHTALYWYRQSLGQGLEFLIYFQGNSAPDKSGLPSDRFSAERTGGSVSTLTIQRTQQEDSAVYLCASSRVSYEQYFGPGTRLTVT.

The chain has TRBV4-2 and TRBJ1-5; no clear D gene. Trimming pared 0 bases from V and 0 bases from J, leaving 6 bases between. CDR3 length: 15 residues. The germline CDR1 and CDR2 sequences are LGHNA and YNFKEQ. The CDR3: CASSQDRNSNQPQHF. CDR3 in DNA: TGTGCCAGCAGCCAAGATCGGAATAGCAATCAGCCCCAGCATTTT.

This chain links TRBV28 with TRBJ2-7; TRBD2 matches at 15 bases. Trimming removed 2 bases from V and 3 bases from J; junction bases left unmatched: 8. Germline V gives CDR1 MDHEN, CDR2 SYDVKM. This CDR3 has 18 amino acids. DNA of the CDR3: TGTGCCAGCAGTTTAAGGCCCGGGACTAGCGGGAGGATCTACGAGCAGTACTTC. Residues: CASSLRPGTSGRIYEQYF. The full variable domain, completed using reference TRBV28 and TRBJ2-7, is DVKVTQSSRYLVKRTGEKVFLECVQDMDHENMFWYRQDPGLGLRLIYFSYDVKMKEKGDIPEGYSVSREKKERFSLILESASTNQTSMYLCASSLRPGTSGRIYEQYFGPGTRLTVT.

V gene TRBV6-5 combines with J gene TRBJ1-2; TRBD1 matches 7 bases. CDR3 length: 16 amino acids. Germline CDR1 MNHEY, CDR2 SVGAGI. Trimming at V came to 0 bases and at J to 3 bases, leaving 7 bases not matched to a gene. The CDR3 protein is CASSYSSGQGDYGYTF. The CDR3 nucleotides read TGTGCCAGCAGTTACTCCTCGGGGCAGGGGGACTATGGCTACACCTTC.

The CDR3 sequence is CASSEMAGATNEQFF. In DNA, the CDR3 is TGTGCCAGCAGTGAAATGGCGGGAGCTACCAATGAGCAGTTCTTC. This rearrangement joins TRBV6-1 to TRBJ2-1, with 7 bases aligning to TRBD2. The trim removed 2 bases at V and 6 bases at J, leaving 7 bases unmatched. This CDR3 spans 15 amino acids. Germline V gives CDR1 MNHNS, CDR2 SASEGT.

The rearrangement links TRBV5-1 to TRBJ2-1; 7 nucleotides line up with TRBD2. The CDR3 is made up of 12 amino acids. V lost 4 bases and J lost 14; bases outside the gene matches: 9. In germline, CDR1 is SGHRS, CDR2 YFSETQ. CDR3 region: CASSPEVGGKFF. The CDR3 DNA reads TGCGCCAGCAGCCCCGAGGTGGGGGGGAAGTTCTTC.

V and J are TRBV19 and TRBJ1-6; maybe TRBD1 (5 bases). Germline lookup yields CDR1 LNHDA and CDR2 SQIVND (reference sequence). The V and J ends lost 7 bases and 8 bases respectively, with 27 bases between them. The CDR3 covers 18 residues. The CDR3 sequence: CASKIRQILSRFYSPLHF. CDR3 nucleotides: TGTGCCAGTAAGATAAGACAGATTCTATCCCGATTTTATTCACCCCTCCACTTT.

The count of this clone is one. The gene calls are TRBV6-1 and TRBJ1-4; the D gene is possibly TRBD1 (5 bases). V was cut by 4 bases and J by 6 bases, with 21 bases left in between. The germline V gene encodes CDR1 MNHNS and CDR2 SASEGT. CDR3 length equals 17 residues. The CDR3 coding sequence is TGTGCCAGCAGTGTATACGGATTAGTTGAAGGGGATGAAAAACTGTTTTTT. It encodes CASSVYGLVEGDEKLFF.

This clone was picked up many times. The V and J genes are TRBV30 and TRBJ1-1; a weak D match, TRBD1 (6 bases). Germline-derived CDR1 and CDR2 are GTSNPN and SVGIG (reference sequence). Trimming left V 2 bases short and J 4 bases short, with 17 bases between. The CDR3 extends over 15 amino acids. The CDR3 region is CAWSSWPGVSTEAFF. Here the CDR3 DNA reads TGTGCCTGGAGTAGTTGGCCAGGGGTGAGCACTGAAGCTTTCTTT.

Regarding this clone: In the same sample, other DNA sequences code for this CDR3. The V and J genes are TRBV19 and TRBJ1-1, with a tentative D call TRBD1 (6 bases). Trimming shortened V by 3 bases and J by 4 bases, and 12 bases separated the two germline ends. CDR1 is LNHDA and CDR2 is SQIVND in the germline V gene (reference sequence). This CDR3 is built from 14 residues. For the CDR3, the DNA is TGTGCCAGTAGTATTGGGGGGCTGGGCACTGAAGCTTTCTTT. Protein product: CASSIGGLGTEAFF.

CDR3 loop: CASNGGPNRPLHF. The CDR3 bases are TGTGCCAGCAATGGGGGGCCCAACCGGCCCCTCCACTTT. The chain has TRBV2 and TRBJ1-6; D is possibly TRBD1 (6 bases). Looked up from germline, CDR1 is SNHLY and CDR2 is FYNNEI. The CDR3 has 13 residues. V lost 7 bases and J lost 13, with 17 bases in between.

V gene TRBV5-6 combines with J gene TRBJ2-7; either TRBD1 or TRBD2 may supply D (5 bases each). In germline, CDR1 is SGHDT, CDR2 YYEEEE. Trimming removed 0 bases from V and 5 bases from J, with 12 bases in between. CDR3 length: 14 residues. The CDR3 DNA sequence: TGTGCCAGCAGCTTGGGCCGGGGCGCAGACGAGCAGTACTTC. This gives the protein CASSLGRGADEQYF.

V is TRBV30 and J is TRBJ1-1, with D perhaps TRBD1 (5 bases). CDR1 and CDR2 from the germline V gene are GTSNPN and SVGIG (reference sequence). The CDR3 runs to 13 residues. Between the trimmed V and J ends, which lost 5 bases and 4 bases, there was a span of 14 bases. CDR3 in amino acids: CAWAKRGATEAFF. The DNA for the CDR3 is TGTGCCTGGGCTAAGCGCGGGGCCACTGAAGCTTTCTTT.

This clone was counted between two and nine times. The J gene is TRBJ1-4, the V gene TRBV2, with unresolved D. There are 14 residues in the CDR3. Trimming took off 8 bases at V and 5 bases at J, with 15 bases between the two ends. Germline V gives CDR1 SNHLY, CDR2 FYNNEI. CDR3 region: CASRMGLLNEKLFF. CDR3 coding DNA: TGTGCCAGCCGAATGGGCCTTCTAAATGAAAAACTGTTTTTT.

In nucleotides, the CDR3 is TGTGCCAGCAGCCCAGGGAACATAGGGGGGGGCACTGAAGCTTTCTTT. As protein: CASSPGNIGGGTEAFF. The gene calls are TRBV9 and TRBJ1-1, with D possibly TRBD1 on 6 matching bases. Germline CDR1 SGDLS, CDR2 YYNGEE. V lost 4 bases and J 4 bases, leaving 20 bases between the germline ends. This CDR3 contains 16 residues.